What follows are 4 T cell receptor beta chains derived from one specimen sequenced in a study of blood T cell repertoires in COVID-19. Profiled with immunoSEQ multiplex PCR; TCRdb holds only in-frame clones, not every one. The sample has 250,000 to 350,000 clones, around nine tenths seen once. Sequencing input: peripheral blood. The receptors come from a woman aged 45-65 years with active or convalescent COVID-19.

The chain recombines TRBV3-1 (or the pseudogene TRBV3-2) with TRBJ1-2; D is undetermined. V was pared by 4 bases and J by 1 base, with 10 bases between. The germline V gene has CDR1 LGHDT and CDR2 YNNKEL (reference sequence). This CDR3 is built from 14 residues. The CDR3 loop reads CASSRRLDNYGYTF. The CDR3 DNA reads TGTGCCAGCAGCCGGAGGCTCGATAACTATGGCTACACCTTC.

The V call is TRBV30, the J call TRBJ1-2, with D unclear. This CDR3 contains 17 residues. From germline, CDR1 is GTSNPN and CDR2 SVGIG (reference sequence). Deletions cut 2 bases from V and 0 bases from J, with 19 bases between. CDR3 DNA: TGTGCCTGGAGTAGAGAGGCACCGGCGGTATCTAACTATGGCTACACCTTC. Translated, it gives CAWSREAPAVSNYGYTF.

The chain recombines TRBV9 with TRBJ2-1; the match to TRBD2 covers 7 bases. V lost 3 bases and J lost 8; bases outside the gene matches: 11. This CDR3 has 15 residues. Per germline, CDR1 SGDLS and CDR2 YYNGEE. CDR3 amino acids: CASSGHHSGSDEQFF. The CDR3 region has the DNA TGTGCCAGCAGCGGACACCATAGCGGGTCAGATGAGCAGTTCTTC.

The J gene is TRBJ2-3, the V gene TRBV27, with 8 bases lining up with TRBD2. Trimming removed 0 bases from V and 2 bases from J; junction bases left unmatched: 4. The germline CDR1 and CDR2 sequences are MNHEY and SMNVEV (reference sequence). This CDR3 has 16 amino acids. The CDR3: CASSLSLGGATDTQYF. CDR3 coding DNA: TGTGCCAGCAGTTTATCTCTCGGGGGGGCCACAGATACGCAGTATTTT.